The text below deals with one T cell receptor beta chain. TCRdb's copy holds only in-frame clones and misses some; the assay was immunoSEQ multiplex PCR. This table has about 18,000 clones, about 80% appearing once. The data were obtained in a study of T cell repertoires in ileal Crohn's disease. Time point here: inflamed ileum from the surgical specimen. The material sequenced was ileal tissue. This TCR derives from an adult with Crohn's disease.

CDR3 amino acids: CASSSGRRQFF. The CDR3 DNA reads TGTGCCAGCAGTTCGGGACGTAGGCAGTTCTTC. V is TRBV2 and J is TRBJ2-1; tentatively, D is TRBD1 or TRBD2 (5 bases each). This CDR3 has 11 amino acids. Trimming took off 5 bases at V and 12 bases at J, with 11 bases between the two ends. Germline-derived CDR1 and CDR2 are SNHLY and FYNNEI.